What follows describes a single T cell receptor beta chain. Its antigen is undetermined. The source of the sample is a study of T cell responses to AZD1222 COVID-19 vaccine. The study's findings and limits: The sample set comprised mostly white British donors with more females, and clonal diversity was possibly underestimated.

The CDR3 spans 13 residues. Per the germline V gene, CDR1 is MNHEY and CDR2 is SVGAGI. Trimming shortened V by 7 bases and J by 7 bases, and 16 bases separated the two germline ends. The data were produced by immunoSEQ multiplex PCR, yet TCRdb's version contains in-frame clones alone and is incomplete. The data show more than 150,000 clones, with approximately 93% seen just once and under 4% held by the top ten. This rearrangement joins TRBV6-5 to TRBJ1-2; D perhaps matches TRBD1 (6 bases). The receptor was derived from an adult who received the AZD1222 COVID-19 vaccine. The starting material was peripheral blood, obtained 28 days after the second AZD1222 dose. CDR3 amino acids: CASKETGYRGYTF. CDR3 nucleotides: TGTGCCAGCAAAGAGACAGGCTATCGTGGCTACACCTTC.